A single sample gave rise to the 17 T cell receptor beta chains below, sequenced in a study of T cells in Graves' hyperthyroidism and ophthalmopathy. TCR beta CDR3 regions were amplified from RNA transcripts. The HTBI primer set drove a first-round RT-PCR of the TCR CDR3. TCRdb ran MiXCR on the multiplex PCR reads and lists one entry per CDR3 protein. The profile shows 300,000 to 350,000 distinct CDR3 sequences, roughly 18% of them singletons. Sequencing was done on a sample of blood. These receptors were obtained from a woman in her thirties or forties with Graves' ophthalmopathy.

This clonotype was seen ten or more times. The chain employs TRBV6-1 and TRBJ1-1, with unresolved D. The germline V and J ends were trimmed by 4 bases and 11 bases, with 14 bases remaining between them. CDR1 and CDR2 (germline): MNHNS, SASEGT. The CDR3 length is 12 residues. CDR3 coding DNA: TGTGCCAGCAGTGTGAGGAGCCTTGGGGCTTTCTTT. Translating it yields CASSVRSLGAFF.

This clonotype was seen ten or more times. The gene calls are TRBV20-1 and TRBJ2-7; 10 nucleotides match TRBD1. The CDR3 contains 14 residues. Germline values: CDR1 DFQATT, CDR2 SNEGSKA (reference sequence). J was trimmed by 2 bases and V by 6 bases; bases with no gene match: 7. CDR3 amino acids: CSARPGQGTYEQYF. The DNA of the CDR3 is TGCAGTGCCCGACCGGGACAGGGGACCTACGAGCAGTACTTC.

This clonotype occurred many times. The chain uses TRBV20-1 and TRBJ2-7; 7 positions agree with TRBD2. This CDR3 is built from 13 residues. Germline trimming cut 3 bases from V and 2 bases from J; bases unmatched to any gene: 4. Germline CDR1 DFQATT, CDR2 SNEGSKA (reference sequence). The CDR3 here is CSASTSDPYEQYF. CDR3 nucleotide sequence: TGCAGTGCTAGCACTAGCGACCCCTACGAGCAGTACTTC.

V usage is TRBV5-1 and J usage is TRBJ2-7, with 13 bases aligning to TRBD2. V was clipped by 4 bases and J by 5 bases; unmatched bases: 6. Germline V gene lookup returns CDR1 SGHRS and CDR2 YFSETQ. The CDR3 covers 15 residues. CDR3 sequence: CASSLGTSGVNEQYF. CDR3 DNA sequence: TGCGCCAGCAGCCTTGGGACTAGCGGGGTGAACGAGCAGTACTTC.

In this sample, this clonotype turned up a few times. The chain joins TRBV20-1 to TRBJ2-5; D uncertain. This CDR3 has 10 amino acids. V was pared by 6 bases and J by 4 bases, with 6 bases between. CDR1 is DFQATT, CDR2 SNEGSKA, per germline (reference sequence). The CDR3 bases are TGCAGTGCATCGGGAGAGACCCAGTACTTC. Its protein is CSASGETQYF.

This clonotype was counted at least ten times. This sequence joins TRBV12-3 or TRBV12-4 and TRBJ1-1, with 9 bases that match TRBD1. V gave up 0 bases and J gave up 1 base; unmatched junction bases: 0. The CDR3 loop spans 15 amino acids. The CDR3 spells CASSLAGQGNTEAFF. CDR3 DNA: TGTGCCAGCAGTTTAGCGGGACAGGGGAACACTGAAGCTTTCTTT.

This clonotype was seen repeatedly, ten times or more. This sequence joins TRBV5-1 and TRBJ2-7, with 9 positions matching TRBD2. Germline assignment: CDR1 SGHRS and CDR2 YFSETQ. V shed 0 bases, J shed 10 bases, and the junction held 5 bases outside the gene matches. This CDR3 has 13 amino acids. The CDR3 loop reads CASSLEAGGPQYF. As DNA, the CDR3 is TGCGCCAGCAGCTTGGAGGCGGGAGGGCCACAGTACTTC.

In this sample, this clonotype turned up many times. The chain uses TRBV11-1 and TRBJ1-3; TRBD1 might be the D (5 bases). V lost 1 base and J 0 bases, leaving 13 bases between the germline ends. The germline V gene encodes CDR1 SGHAT and CDR2 FQDESV (reference sequence). This CDR3 spans 17 amino acids. The CDR3 here is CASSLVFGASSGNTIYF. The CDR3, as DNA: TGTGCCAGCAGCTTAGTTTTTGGGGCCAGCTCTGGAAACACCATATATTTT.

The chain couples TRBV20-1 to TRBJ2-7; D gene unclear. The CDR3 length is 13 residues. CDR1 is DFQATT and CDR2 is SNEGSKA in the germline V gene (reference sequence). CDR3: CRAGEPRSYEQYF. CDR3 nucleotide sequence: TGCAGAGCTGGGGAACCCCGCTCCTACGAGCAGTACTTC.

The sample holds many counts of this clonotype. The V call is TRBV12-3 or TRBV12-4, the J call TRBJ2-2, with 8 bases lining up with TRBD2. V shed 6 bases, J shed 5 bases, and the junction held 5 bases outside the gene matches. CDR3 length equals 14 residues. The CDR3 DNA sequence: TGTGCCAGCAGAGACAGCGGGAGAACCGGGGAGCTGTTTTTT. This translates into CASRDSGRTGELFF.

This clonotype was picked up many times. V gene TRBV6-1 combines with J gene TRBJ1-1, with D perhaps matching TRBD1 (6 bases). Germline V gene lookup returns CDR1 MNHNS and CDR2 SASEGT. The CDR3 is 13 residues long. The DNA of the CDR3 is TGTGCTGCGGGGGGGCCGATGAACACTGAAGCTTTCTTT. This gives the protein CAAGGPMNTEAFF.

This chain joins TRBV28 and TRBJ1-1; D may be TRBD1 (5 bases). CDR1 and CDR2 (germline): MDHEN, SYDVKM. V was clipped by 1 base and J by 6 bases, with 18 bases between them. The length of the CDR3 is 16 residues. DNA of the CDR3: TGTGCCAGCAGTTTATTGGGCAGGGCTTTCTTCTCTGAAGCTTTCTTT. Translating it yields CASSLLGRAFFSEAFF.

The chain uses TRBV2 and TRBJ2-5; 7 nucleotides align to TRBD2. Germline lookup yields CDR1 SNHLY and CDR2 FYNNEI. V shed 6 bases, J shed 2 bases, and the junction held 6 bases outside the gene matches. The CDR3 is 14 amino acids. CDR3 residues: CASRPGLTQETQYF. For the CDR3, the DNA is TGTGCCAGCAGGCCGGGACTAACTCAAGAGACCCAGTACTTC.

The chain is built from TRBV12-3 or TRBV12-4 and TRBJ1-5, with 7 bases fitting TRBD1. Germline trimming cut 7 bases from V and 6 bases from J; bases unmatched to any gene: 12. The CDR3 extends over 15 amino acids. Written as DNA, the CDR3 is TGTGCCAGCATCCGTACAGGGGCCCCCAGTCAGCCCCAGCATTTT. Residues: CASIRTGAPSQPQHF.

This clonotype has a count of ten or more. This chain uses TRBV28 with TRBJ2-7; 8 bases align to TRBD2. The germline gives CDR1 MDHEN, CDR2 SYDVKM. This CDR3 has 14 residues. The trim removed 5 bases at V and 4 bases at J, leaving 7 bases unmatched. Here the CDR3 reads CASSTPGLVYEQYF. CDR3 bases: TGTGCCAGCAGTACACCGGGACTAGTGTACGAGCAGTACTTC.

In its sample, this clonotype was seen many times. The chain recombines TRBV28 with TRBJ2-7, with 8 nucleotides matching TRBD2. This CDR3 has 12 residues. Germline assignment: CDR1 MDHEN and CDR2 SYDVKM. The V segment lost 7 bases and the J segment 3 bases; nucleotides outside the gene matches: 2. CDR3: CASTGLDYEQYF. The CDR3 DNA is TGTGCCAGCACGGGACTAGACTACGAGCAGTACTTC.

The chain combines TRBV10-2 with TRBJ2-5, with 7 bases identical to TRBD2. This CDR3 is built from 12 residues. Germline V gives CDR1 WSHSY, CDR2 SAAADI. V lost 8 bases, J lost 5 bases, and 5 bases stayed unmatched. The CDR3 sequence: CASGGVVETQYF. Written as DNA, the CDR3 is TGCGCCAGCGGGGGGGTGGTGGAGACCCAGTACTTC.